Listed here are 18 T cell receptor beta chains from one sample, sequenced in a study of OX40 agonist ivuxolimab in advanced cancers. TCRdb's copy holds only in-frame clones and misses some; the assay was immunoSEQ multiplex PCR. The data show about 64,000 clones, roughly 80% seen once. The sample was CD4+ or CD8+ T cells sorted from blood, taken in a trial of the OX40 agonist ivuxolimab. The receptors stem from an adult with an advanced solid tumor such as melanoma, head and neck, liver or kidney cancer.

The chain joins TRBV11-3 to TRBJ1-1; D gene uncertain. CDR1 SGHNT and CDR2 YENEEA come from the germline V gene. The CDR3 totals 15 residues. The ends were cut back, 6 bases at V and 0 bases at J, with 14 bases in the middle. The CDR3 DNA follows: TGTGCCAGCAGTTATACGTCCGCGATGAACACTGAAGCTTTCTTT. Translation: CASSYTSAMNTEAFF.

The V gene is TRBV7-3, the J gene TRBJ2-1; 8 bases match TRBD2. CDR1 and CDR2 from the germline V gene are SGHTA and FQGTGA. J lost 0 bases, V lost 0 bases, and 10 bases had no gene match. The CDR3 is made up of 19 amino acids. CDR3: CASSLTRLSTSDSYNEQFF. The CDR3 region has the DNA TGTGCCAGCAGCTTAACGCGGCTCTCGACTAGCGACTCCTACAATGAGCAGTTCTTC.

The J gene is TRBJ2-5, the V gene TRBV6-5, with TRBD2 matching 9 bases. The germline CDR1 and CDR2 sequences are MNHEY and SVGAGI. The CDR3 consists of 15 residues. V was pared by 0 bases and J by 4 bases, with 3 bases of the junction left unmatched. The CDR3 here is CASSYSSGSSETQYF. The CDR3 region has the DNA TGTGCCAGCAGTTACTCTAGCGGGAGCTCAGAGACCCAGTACTTC.

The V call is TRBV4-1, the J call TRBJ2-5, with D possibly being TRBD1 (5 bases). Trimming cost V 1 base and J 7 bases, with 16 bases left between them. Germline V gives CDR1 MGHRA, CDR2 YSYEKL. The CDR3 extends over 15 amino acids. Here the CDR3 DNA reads TGCGCCAGCAGCCAAGTGGGGAAATTGCAGGGGACCCAGTACTTC. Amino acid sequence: CASSQVGKLQGTQYF.

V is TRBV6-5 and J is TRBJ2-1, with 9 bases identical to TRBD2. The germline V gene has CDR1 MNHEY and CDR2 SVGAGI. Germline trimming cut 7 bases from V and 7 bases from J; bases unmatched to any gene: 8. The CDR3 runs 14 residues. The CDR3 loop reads CASNRLAGLNEQFF. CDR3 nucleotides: TGTGCCAGCAACAGGCTAGCGGGATTGAATGAGCAGTTCTTC.

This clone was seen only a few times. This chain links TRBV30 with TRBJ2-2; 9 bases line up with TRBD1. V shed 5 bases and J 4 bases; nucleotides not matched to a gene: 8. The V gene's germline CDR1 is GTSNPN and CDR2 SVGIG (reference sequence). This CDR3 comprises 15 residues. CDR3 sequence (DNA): TGTGCCTGGGTGCCCGGGACAGGGCTCACCGGGGAGCTGTTTTTT. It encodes CAWVPGTGLTGELFF.

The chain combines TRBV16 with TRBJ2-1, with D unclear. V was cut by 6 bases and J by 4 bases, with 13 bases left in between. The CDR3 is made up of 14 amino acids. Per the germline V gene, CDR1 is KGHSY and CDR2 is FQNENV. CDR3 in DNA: TGTGCCAGCAGACCAATCTCCAGTTACAATGAGCAGTTCTTC. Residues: CASRPISSYNEQFF.

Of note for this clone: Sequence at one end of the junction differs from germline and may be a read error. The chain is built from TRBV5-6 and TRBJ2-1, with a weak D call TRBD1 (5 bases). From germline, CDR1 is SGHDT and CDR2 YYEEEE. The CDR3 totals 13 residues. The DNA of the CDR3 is TGTGCCGGCAGCTTGGGGCCAGGCGATGAGCAGTTCTTC. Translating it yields CAGSLGPGDEQFF.

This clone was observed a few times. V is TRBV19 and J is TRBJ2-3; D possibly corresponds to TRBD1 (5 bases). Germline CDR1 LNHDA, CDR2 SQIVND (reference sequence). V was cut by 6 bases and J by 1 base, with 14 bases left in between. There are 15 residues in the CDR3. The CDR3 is CASRGVQSGTDTQYF. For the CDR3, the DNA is TGTGCCAGTAGAGGGGTCCAGTCTGGCACAGATACGCAGTATTTT.

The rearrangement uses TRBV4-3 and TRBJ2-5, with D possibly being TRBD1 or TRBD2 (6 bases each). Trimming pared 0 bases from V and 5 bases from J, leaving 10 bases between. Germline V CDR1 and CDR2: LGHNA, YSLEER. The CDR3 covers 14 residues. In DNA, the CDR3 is TGCGCCAGCAGCCAAGAATGGGGGGCTGAGACCCAGTACTTC. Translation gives CASSQEWGAETQYF.

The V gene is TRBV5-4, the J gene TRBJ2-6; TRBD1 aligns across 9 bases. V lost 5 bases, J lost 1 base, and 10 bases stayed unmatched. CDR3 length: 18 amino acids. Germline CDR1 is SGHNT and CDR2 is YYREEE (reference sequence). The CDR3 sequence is CASSSDRGILSGANVLTF. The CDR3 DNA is TGTGCCAGCAGTTCGGACAGGGGAATTTTGTCTGGGGCCAACGTCCTGACTTTC.

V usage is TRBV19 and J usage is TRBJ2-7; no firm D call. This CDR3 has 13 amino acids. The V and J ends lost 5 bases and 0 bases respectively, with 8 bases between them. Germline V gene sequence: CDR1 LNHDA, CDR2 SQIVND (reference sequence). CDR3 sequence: CASSPDISYEQYF. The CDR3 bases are TGTGCCAGTAGTCCCGACATCTCCTACGAGCAGTACTTC.

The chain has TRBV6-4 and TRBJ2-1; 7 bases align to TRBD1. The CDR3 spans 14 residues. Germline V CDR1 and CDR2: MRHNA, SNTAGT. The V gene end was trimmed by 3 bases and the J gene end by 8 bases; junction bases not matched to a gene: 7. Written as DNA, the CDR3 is TGTGCCAGCAGTGAAGGTGACAGGGTACATGAGCAGTTCTTC. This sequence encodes CASSEGDRVHEQFF.

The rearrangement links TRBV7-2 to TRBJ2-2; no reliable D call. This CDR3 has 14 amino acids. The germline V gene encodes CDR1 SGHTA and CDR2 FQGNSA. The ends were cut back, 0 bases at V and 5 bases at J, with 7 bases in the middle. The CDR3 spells CASSLALGTGELFF. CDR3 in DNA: TGTGCCAGCAGCTTAGCGTTGGGAACCGGGGAGCTGTTTTTT.

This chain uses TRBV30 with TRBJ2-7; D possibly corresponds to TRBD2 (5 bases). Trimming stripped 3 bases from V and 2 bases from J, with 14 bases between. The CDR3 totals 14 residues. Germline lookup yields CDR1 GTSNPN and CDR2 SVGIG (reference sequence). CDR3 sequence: CAWSAPDWTYEQYF. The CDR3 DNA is TGTGCCTGGAGCGCTCCGGACTGGACCTACGAGCAGTACTTC.

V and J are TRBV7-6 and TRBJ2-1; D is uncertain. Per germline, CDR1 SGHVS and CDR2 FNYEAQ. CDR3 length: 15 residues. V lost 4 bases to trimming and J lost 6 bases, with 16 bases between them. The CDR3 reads CASSSQSVPRNEQFF. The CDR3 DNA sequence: TGTGCCAGCAGCTCGCAGTCCGTCCCGCGCAATGAGCAGTTCTTC.

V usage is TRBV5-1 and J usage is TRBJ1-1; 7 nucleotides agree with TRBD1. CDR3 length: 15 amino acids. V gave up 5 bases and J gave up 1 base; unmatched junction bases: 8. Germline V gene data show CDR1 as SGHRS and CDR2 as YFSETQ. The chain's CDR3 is CASSYQGTANTEAFF. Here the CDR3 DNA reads TGCGCCAGCAGTTACCAGGGGACAGCGAACACTGAAGCTTTCTTT. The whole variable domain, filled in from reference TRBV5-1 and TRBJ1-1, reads KAGVTQTPRYLIKTRGQQVTLSCSPISGHRSVSWYQQTPGQGLQFLFEYFSETQRNKGNFPGRFSGRQFSNSRSEMNVSTLELGDSALYLCASSYQGTANTEAFFGQGTRLTVV.

In nucleotides, the CDR3 is TGTGCCAGCAGCGACCAGGCGGGAGGGTTCAATGAGCAGTTCTTC. As protein: CASSDQAGGFNEQFF. This chain links TRBV14 with TRBJ2-1; 9 nucleotides line up with TRBD2. The CDR3 length is 15 residues. J was trimmed by 6 bases and V by 5 bases; bases with no gene match: 8. Per the germline V gene, CDR1 is SGHDN and CDR2 is FVKESK.